This passage covers 3 T cell receptor beta chains from one sample sequenced in a study of T cell repertoires in cytomegalovirus infection. Their antigens are not known. MiXCR, run by TCRdb on the reads, gives a single entry per CDR3 protein. The data contain around 710,000 distinct CDR3 sequences, under 35% of them singletons. The source was cultured CD8+ T cells from PBMCs, collected from culture after CMV antigen stimulation. All receptors derive from a human donor in good health (CMV status not recorded). Some clones in this sample may be carry-over from other donors' samples.

The V call is TRBV7-2, the J call TRBJ2-5; weak D call: TRBD2 (6 bases). CDR3 length: 17 amino acids. CDR1 and CDR2 from the germline V gene are SGHTA and FQGNSA. The V gene lost 10 bases and the J gene lost 0 bases, with 24 bases spanning the gap. CDR3 residues: CANRIDYGGGYQETQYF. In nucleotides, the CDR3 is TGTGCCAACAGGATTGATTACGGGGGTGGGTACCAAGAGACCCAGTACTTC.

The chain recombines TRBV5-4 with TRBJ1-2, with TRBD1 matching 11 bases. The CDR3 runs to 16 residues. Germline CDR1 reads SGHNT; CDR2 reads YYREEE (reference sequence). J was trimmed by 4 bases and V by 0 bases; bases with no gene match: 5. CDR3 bases: TGTGCCAGCAGCTTGGGTGGGACAGGGGGTTTCTATGGCTACACCTTC. Translated, it gives CASSLGGTGGFYGYTF.

The rearrangement uses TRBV7-9 and TRBJ2-1; TRBD2 is a possible D gene (5 bases). The CDR3 extends over 15 amino acids. V was clipped by 6 bases and J by 3 bases, with 15 bases between them. In germline, CDR1 is SEHNR, CDR2 FQNEAQ (reference sequence). The CDR3 DNA reads as TGTGCCAGCAGGGCGCGGGTTGGGTTCTACAATGAGCAGTTCTTC. Its protein product is CASRARVGFYNEQFF.